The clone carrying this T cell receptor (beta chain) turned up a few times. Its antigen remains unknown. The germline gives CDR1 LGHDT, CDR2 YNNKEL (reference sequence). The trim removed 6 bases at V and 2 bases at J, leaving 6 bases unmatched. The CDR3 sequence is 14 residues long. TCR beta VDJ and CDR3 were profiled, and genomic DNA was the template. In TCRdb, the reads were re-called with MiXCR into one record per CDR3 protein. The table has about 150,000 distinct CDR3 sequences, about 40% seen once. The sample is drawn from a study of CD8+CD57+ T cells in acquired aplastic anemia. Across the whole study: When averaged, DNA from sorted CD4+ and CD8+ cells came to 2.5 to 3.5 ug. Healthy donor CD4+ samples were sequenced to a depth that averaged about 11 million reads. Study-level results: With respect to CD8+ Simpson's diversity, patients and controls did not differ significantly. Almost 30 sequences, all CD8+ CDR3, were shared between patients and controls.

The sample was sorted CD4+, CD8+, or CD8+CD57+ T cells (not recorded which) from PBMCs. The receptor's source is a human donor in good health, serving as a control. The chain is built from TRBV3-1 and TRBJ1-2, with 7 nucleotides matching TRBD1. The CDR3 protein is CASSFRGQNYGYTF. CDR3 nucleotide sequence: TGTGCCAGCAGTTTTAGGGGACAGAACTATGGCTACACCTTC.